This TCR beta chain was recovered during a study of cytomegalovirus exposure and HLA in healthy donors. Study-wide findings and caveats: An Asian-associated ancestry cluster reportedly showed fewer N-insertions than the roughly 670-donor mean in a later analysis. Based on reports, TCR beta sequences accurately predicted HLA-A and HLA-B alleles for most subjects. Further analysis was carried out later, and it showed several of the most significant clusters appearing linked to common viral pathogens. One variant, a missense change in DCLRE1C, was linked in a later analysis to TCR beta V- and J-gene trimming.

Turning to this clone: Antigen unknown.

The PCR made use of 60 Vbeta and 13 Jbeta primers. Produced via immunoSEQ multiplex PCR; TCRdb's table is partial and in-frame only. The sample yields 140,000 or so clones, 75% to 90% seen once. V gave up 6 bases and J gave up 1 base; unmatched junction bases: 7. The CDR3 covers 15 residues. Germline lookup yields CDR1 MDHEN and CDR2 SYDVKM. The sequenced sample was PBMCs. The chain recombines TRBV28 with TRBJ2-5; 8 bases align to TRBD2. The receptor comes from a woman aged 25 to 39 in good health and CMV-seronegative. The DNA for the CDR3 is TGTGCCAGCAGGCAAACTAGCGGAGGCCAAGAGACCCAGTACTTC. This gives the protein CASRQTSGGQETQYF.